The 21 T cell receptor beta chains given below trace back to one sample, sequenced in a study of CD4 T cells in relation to SARS-CoV-2 and coronaviruses. No cognate antigen is known for these TCRs. Data came from immunoSEQ multiplex PCR; TCRdb stores just in-frame clones and leaves some out. The sample has roughly 18,000 clones; around four fifths are singletons. CD4+ T cells from unexposed donors were obtained before the COVID-19 pandemic (2011-2018). The cells were cultured for about ten days before CD4+ T cells were isolated. What was sequenced was CD4+ T cells from PBMCs, cultured in vitro. The receptor set was obtained from a human donor in good health.

In regard to this clone: Sequence at one end of the junction differs from germline and may be a read error. This chain links TRBV12-3 or TRBV12-4 with TRBJ1-5; D perhaps matches TRBD1 (6 bases). This CDR3 has 13 residues. CDR3 protein: CASSLGQYQPQHF. In DNA, the CDR3 is TGTGCCAGCAGCTTAGGACAGTATCAGCCCCAGCATTTT.

This clone was observed once. The rearrangement joins TRBV30 to TRBJ2-3; 13 bases fit TRBD2. Germline CDR1 reads GTSNPN; CDR2 reads SVGIG (reference sequence). CDR3 size: 17 residues. V gave up 4 bases and J gave up 4 bases; unmatched junction bases: 11. CDR3 in amino acids: CAWTFGLAGDGADTQYF. CDR3 DNA sequence: TGTGCCTGGACGTTTGGACTAGCGGGAGACGGAGCAGATACGCAGTATTTT. Looking up the rest from reference TRBV30 and TRBJ2-3 gives the full variable domain: SQTIHQWPATLVQPVGSPLSLECTVEGTSNPNLYWYRQAAGRGLQLLFYSVGIGQISSEVPQNLSASRPQDRQFILSSKKLLLSDSGFYLCAWTFGLAGDGADTQYFGPGTRLTVL.

In this sample, this clone turned up a few times. The chain carries TRBV6-2 or TRBV6-3 and TRBJ1-4, with D unclear. The CDR3 runs 13 residues. Germline V gives CDR1 MNHEY, CDR2 SVGEGT. The V end was cut by 4 bases, the J end by 12 bases, with 15 bases between. Written as DNA, the CDR3 is TGTGCCAGCAGTTGGGCGTTCGGGCGGGAACTGTTTTTT. As protein: CASSWAFGRELFF.

The V call is TRBV18, the J call TRBJ2-3; 7 bases align to TRBD2. J gave up 1 base and V 0 bases, and 1 base lay outside the gene matches. CDR1 and CDR2 from the germline V gene are KGHSH and LQKENI. The CDR3 loop spans 15 amino acids. CDR3 amino acids: CASSPPAGGTDTQYF. The CDR3 DNA sequence: TGTGCCAGCTCACCACCGGCGGGGGGCACAGATACGCAGTATTTT.

This rearrangement joins TRBV19 to TRBJ1-1; 9 positions agree with TRBD1. The CDR3 totals 14 residues. Germline V CDR1 and CDR2: LNHDA, SQIVND (reference sequence). The V segment lost 3 bases and the J segment 4 bases; nucleotides outside the gene matches: 3. The CDR3 region is CASSMTGGGTEAFF. CDR3 bases: TGTGCCAGTAGTATGACAGGGGGTGGCACTGAAGCTTTCTTT.

The chain carries TRBV5-4 and TRBJ1-3, with D perhaps TRBD1 (5 bases). Germline V gene lookup returns CDR1 SGHNT and CDR2 YYREEE (reference sequence). CDR3 length: 18 residues. Deletions cut 3 bases from V and 0 bases from J, with 19 bases between. The CDR3, as DNA: TGTGCCAGCAGCTCCACCCGGGGCAGAACTTTCTCTGGAAACACCATATATTTT. It encodes CASSSTRGRTFSGNTIYF.

The V call is TRBV27, the J call TRBJ1-2, with D maybe TRBD1 (5 bases). Germline values: CDR1 MNHEY, CDR2 SMNVEV (reference sequence). The V end was cut by 7 bases, the J end by 14 bases, with 20 bases between. The CDR3 contains 12 residues. CDR3 amino acids: CASTSWGSPSTF. The DNA for the CDR3 is TGTGCCAGCACCTCTTGGGGGTCCCCTTCAACCTTC.

The chain joins TRBV19 to TRBJ2-2; 9 bases match TRBD1. Germline V gene sequence: CDR1 LNHDA, CDR2 SQIVND (reference sequence). Losses at the gene ends were 7 bases for V and 2 bases for J; bases not matched to a gene: 2. The CDR3 contains 14 residues. The CDR3 loop is CASTDRGNTGELFF. In DNA form, the CDR3 reads TGTGCCAGTACGGACAGGGGAAACACCGGGGAGCTGTTTTTT.

The chain uses TRBV5-8 and TRBJ1-5; D gene ambiguous. Trimming took off 2 bases at V and 5 bases at J, with 5 bases between the two ends. CDR3 size: 12 residues. CDR1 is SGHTS, CDR2 YDEGEE, per germline. CDR3 sequence reads: CASSFFDQPQHF. CDR3 DNA sequence: TGTGCCAGCAGCTTTTTTGATCAGCCCCAGCATTTT.

This clone was counted only a few times. The J gene is TRBJ2-2, the V gene TRBV6-2 or TRBV6-3, with D possibly TRBD2 on 8 matching bases. Germline CDR1 is MNHEY and CDR2 is SVGEGT. V was pared by 6 bases and J by 4 bases, with 18 bases between. This CDR3 is built from 16 residues. CDR3 coding DNA: TGTGCCAGCAGCAAGGGGGCGCGGGAGGTCACCGGGGAGCTGTTTTTT. Translation gives CASSKGAREVTGELFF.

Only a few counts were recorded for this clone. The CDR3: CAWSGGGDQPQHF. The CDR3 DNA follows: TGTGCCTGGAGTGGAGGGGGCGATCAGCCCCAGCATTTT. This chain links TRBV30 with TRBJ1-5, with 7 bases aligning to TRBD1. The CDR3 extends over 13 amino acids. Germline lookup yields CDR1 GTSNPN and CDR2 SVGIG (reference sequence). The ends lost 1 base at V and 5 bases at J; junction bases unmatched: 2.

This chain connects TRBV6-5 to TRBJ1-5; possibly TRBD1 for D (6 bases). CDR1 is MNHEY, CDR2 SVGAGI, per germline. The CDR3 length is 13 residues. V was cut by 5 bases and J by 3 bases, with 8 bases left in between. CDR3: CASSRGNNQPQHF. The CDR3 coding sequence is TGTGCCAGCAGTAGGGGGAACAATCAGCCCCAGCATTTT.

This clone is a singleton in its sample. V and J are TRBV6-1 and TRBJ1-4, with a tentative D call TRBD1 (6 bases). V was cut by 2 bases and J by 8 bases, with 15 bases left in between. The CDR3 length is 15 residues. The germline V gene encodes CDR1 MNHNS and CDR2 SASEGT. The chain's CDR3 is CASSETGRGEEKLFF. The DNA for the CDR3 is TGTGCCAGCAGTGAAACAGGGAGAGGTGAGGAAAAACTGTTTTTT.

J is TRBJ2-7 and V is TRBV28; a weak D match, TRBD1 (7 bases). V shed 7 bases and J shed 4 bases, with 17 bases lying between them. Germline loops: CDR1 MDHEN, CDR2 SYDVKM. There are 14 residues in the CDR3. CDR3 sequence: CASNPGQGGYEQYF. The DNA of the CDR3 is TGTGCCAGCAATCCGGGGCAGGGGGGTTACGAGCAGTACTTC.

The V and J genes are TRBV12-5 and TRBJ1-1; 7 bases agree with TRBD1. V shed 10 bases and J 1 base; nucleotides not matched to a gene: 6. From germline, CDR1 is LGHNT and CDR2 FRNRAP. The CDR3 extends over 13 amino acids. CDR3 sequence: CATTTGENTEAFF. In nucleotides, the CDR3 is TGTGCTACTACAACAGGGGAGAACACTGAAGCTTTCTTT.

Here the CDR3 reads CASSSDRGREAFF. CDR3 DNA: TGTGCCTCATCTTCGGACAGGGGCCGTGAAGCTTTCTTT. The gene calls are TRBV30 and TRBJ1-1; 9 positions agree with TRBD1. The germline V gene has CDR1 GTSNPN and CDR2 SVGIG (reference sequence). The CDR3 has 13 amino acids. The V segment lost 7 bases and the J segment 7 bases; nucleotides outside the gene matches: 10.

This rearrangement joins TRBV18 to TRBJ2-5; possible D gene TRBD2, 5 bases. CDR3 length equals 15 residues. The germline CDR1 and CDR2 sequences are KGHSH and LQKENI. V shed 1 base and J shed 1 base, with 10 bases lying between them. DNA of the CDR3: TGTGCCAGCTCACCACGGGCCGGAGGCCAAGAGACCCAGTACTTC. Translating it yields CASSPRAGGQETQYF. The variable domain in full, completed from reference TRBV18 and TRBJ2-5, reads NAGVMQNPRHLVRRRGQEARLRCSPMKGHSHVYWYRQLPEEGLKFMVYLQKENIIDESGMPKERFSAEFPKEGPSILRIQQVVRGDSAAYFCASSPRAGGQETQYFGPGTRLLVL.

This clone was observed once. The V and J genes are TRBV19 and TRBJ2-3; D uncertain. Germline values: CDR1 LNHDA, CDR2 SQIVND (reference sequence). The V and J ends lost 5 bases and 3 bases respectively, with 9 bases between them. There are 13 residues in the CDR3. The CDR3 reads CASSSSGTDTQYF. CDR3 nucleotides: TGTGCCAGTAGTTCCTCCGGGACAGATACGCAGTATTTT.

This clone was detected once. This chain uses TRBV24-1 with TRBJ2-5, with 8 positions matching TRBD1. CDR1 is KGHDR and CDR2 is SFDVKD in the germline V gene. Unmatched junction bases numbered 11, after V lost 4 bases and J lost 5 bases. CDR3 length equals 16 residues. The CDR3: CATSDPGTGDLETQYF. The CDR3 DNA reads TGTGCCACCAGTGACCCCGGGACAGGCGATTTGGAGACCCAGTACTTC.

This clone occurred once. The V call is TRBV20-1, the J call TRBJ2-4; D may be TRBD1 or TRBD2 (5 bases each). CDR3 size: 11 residues. Germline V lookup: CDR1 DFQATT, CDR2 SNEGSKA (reference sequence). The chain's CDR3 is CTWDVNDIQYF. The CDR3 DNA sequence: TGCACCTGGGACGTAAACGACATTCAGTACTTC.

V gene TRBV7-8 combines with J gene TRBJ1-5; no definite D call. V was trimmed by 1 base and J by 3 bases, leaving 16 bases between them. The germline V gene has CDR1 SGHVS and CDR2 FQNEAQ. The CDR3 runs to 17 residues. The CDR3: CASSLGAGKTLNQPQHF. CDR3 DNA sequence: TGTGCCAGCAGCTTAGGGGCAGGCAAAACCCTCAATCAGCCCCAGCATTTT.